A single sample is the source of the 11 T cell receptor beta chains below, sequenced in a study of cytomegalovirus exposure and HLA in healthy donors. The PCR contained 60 Vbeta and 13 Jbeta primers. Method: immunoSEQ multiplex PCR; TCRdb's copy keeps in-frame clones and lacks some. Altogether 150,000 or so clones are present, approximately 79% being singletons, with the ten largest covering 4.3%. Sequencing was performed on PBMCs. All receptors come from a man aged 18 to 30 in good health and CMV-seropositive.

V and J are TRBV27 and TRBJ1-1, with 7 bases aligning to TRBD1. Trimming took 10 bases from V and 5 from J; bases not matched to a gene: 10. The CDR3 spans 13 residues. Per the germline V gene, CDR1 is MNHEY and CDR2 is SMNVEV (reference sequence). CDR3 sequence reads: CATADRPGTEAFF. The DNA of the CDR3 is TGTGCCACCGCGGACAGGCCGGGGACTGAAGCTTTCTTT.

The chain links TRBV5-1 to TRBJ2-3; D is unclear. Trimming removed 5 bases at V and 6 bases at J, with 16 bases between. Germline V gene lookup returns CDR1 SGHRS and CDR2 YFSETQ. The CDR3 has 14 amino acids. This chain's CDR3 is CASSADSSWDTQYF. DNA for the CDR3: TGCGCCAGCAGTGCCGACTCTTCGTGGGATACGCAGTATTTT.

This chain connects TRBV6-4 to TRBJ2-3; 10 bases map to TRBD2. The CDR3 is made up of 15 amino acids. The V and J ends lost 2 bases and 2 bases, in that order; junction bases with no gene match: 1. The germline gives CDR1 MRHNA, CDR2 SNTAGT. The CDR3 DNA is TGTGCCAGCAGTGACAGCGGGGGGGCCACAGATACGCAGTATTTT. This encodes CASSDSGGATDTQYF.

The gene calls are TRBV29-1 and TRBJ1-1, with D possibly TRBD1 on 5 matching bases. V shed 3 bases and J shed 6 bases, with 8 bases lying between them. Germline V CDR1 and CDR2: SQVTM, ANQGSEA. The CDR3 is made up of 11 amino acids. The CDR3: CSVEGQAEAFF. In nucleotides, the CDR3 is TGCAGCGTTGAGGGGCAAGCTGAAGCTTTCTTT.

The V call is TRBV18, the J call TRBJ1-1; 10 bases line up with TRBD1. After removal of 3 bases from V and 3 bases from J, the junction contained 4 bases not matched to a gene. This CDR3 has 15 residues. The germline gives CDR1 KGHSH, CDR2 LQKENI. As DNA, the CDR3 is TGTGCCAGCTCACCTTTAGGGACAGGGGACACTGAAGCTTTCTTT. Residues: CASSPLGTGDTEAFF.

V usage is TRBV5-1 and J usage is TRBJ1-6; 9 bases line up with TRBD1. CDR1 and CDR2 (germline): SGHRS, YFSETQ. J was trimmed by 7 bases and V by 0 bases; bases with no gene match: 5. CDR3 length equals 16 residues. For the CDR3, the DNA is TGCGCCAGCAGCTTGGCTGGGACAGGGTGGAATTCACCCCTCCACTTT. Its translation: CASSLAGTGWNSPLHF.

The chain employs TRBV28 and TRBJ2-7; TRBD1 is a possible D gene (5 bases). V gave up 7 bases and J gave up 5 bases, with 15 bases separating them. Germline CDR1 and CDR2: MDHEN and SYDVKM. The CDR3 extends over 13 amino acids. The CDR3 coding sequence is TGTGCCAGCACCCCGCAAGGGGTCGACGAGCAGTACTTC. It is translated as CASTPQGVDEQYF.

The chain recombines TRBV29-1 with TRBJ2-2; a weak D match, TRBD2 (5 bases). Germline V lookup: CDR1 SQVTM, CDR2 ANQGSEA. The CDR3 spans 15 residues. V lost 2 bases and J lost 5, with 15 bases in between. The CDR3 sequence is CSVEPLGDSTGELFF. In DNA form, the CDR3 reads TGCAGCGTTGAACCGTTGGGAGATTCGACCGGGGAGCTGTTTTTT.

The genes are TRBV5-4 and TRBJ2-7; D remains unclear. The CDR3 has 12 amino acids. Germline V gene sequence: CDR1 SGHNT, CDR2 YYREEE (reference sequence). Trimming left V 4 bases short and J 6 bases short, with 11 bases between. The CDR3 region has the DNA TGTGCCAGCAGCCTTATTTCGCGCGAGCAGTACTTC. This translates into CASSLISREQYF. Combining the CDR3 with reference TRBV5-4 and TRBJ2-7 gives the whole variable domain ETGVTQSPTHLIKTRGQQVTLRCSSQSGHNTVSWYQQALGQGPQFIFQYYREEENGRGNFPPRFSGLQFPNYSSELNVNALELDDSALYLCASSLISREQYFGPGTRLTVT.

This chain joins TRBV7-9 and TRBJ2-1; D uncertain. The CDR3 is 12 amino acids. Germline V gives CDR1 SEHNR, CDR2 FQNEAQ (reference sequence). V shed 5 bases and J shed 5 bases, with 7 bases lying between them. The DNA of the CDR3 is TGTGCCAGCAGCCCGACAAACAATGAGCAGTTCTTC. Translation: CASSPTNNEQFF.

The CDR3 loop reads CASSEINHSSPLHF. Here the CDR3 DNA reads TGTGCCAGCAGTGAAATCAACCATAGTTCACCCCTCCACTTT. The chain is built from TRBV6-1 and TRBJ1-6, with no clear D. The CDR3 is 14 amino acids. V lost 2 bases and J lost 9, with 11 bases in between. Germline V CDR1 and CDR2: MNHNS, SASEGT.